This TCR beta chain was recovered during a study of T cell responses to AZD1222 COVID-19 vaccine (dated by TCRdb to 2020 to 2023). Study-wide context: A total of 230 or so trial participants underwent TCR sequencing, of whom around 200 received two doses of AZD1222 and about 25 received two doses of the MenACWY control vaccine. Trial participants were enrolled into age subgroups of 18-55, 56-69 and 70-plus years, which contained roughly 140, 27 and 60 TCR-sequenced participants, respectively.

Interpreted using the paper, the time point label stands for: about 28 days (+/-7) after the second vaccine dose. Because spike-specific TCR depth and breadth did not differ between the two schedules, AZD1222 recipients who got a second dose at roughly 4 weeks were pooled with those who got a second dose at roughly 12 weeks. The vaccinee samples were drawn from two UK trials, COV001 and COV002, one of which was a single-blind randomized controlled phase 2/3 trial testing AZD1222 (ChAdOx1 nCoV-19) in healthy adults. Trial participant PBMC samples were collected at day 0 and day 28 after the second dose for TCRbeta chain sequencing. As for this clone: Which antigen it targets is not known. No much larger clone exists at a distance of one base, and base qualities are not known.

Summary of the overall study and its limitations: Conclusions about previously exposed vaccinees are limited, since just six AZD1222 recipients were seropositive for SARS-CoV-2 at baseline. The 56-69-year group was small, and its depth increase did not reach significance, likely because of low power. Because no samples from the day 14 peak response were available, repertoires could be characterized only after the peak T cell response. Reportedly, almost half of the unique spike-specific TCRs recognized epitopes lying outside the regions that are mutated in the B.1.351 and B.1.1.7 variants. Participants were mostly white British and included more females than males, and it was suggested by the authors that clonal diversity may have been underestimated. After two AZD1222 doses, both the breadth and the depth of spike-specific TCRs were significantly higher than at day 0 and than in MenACWY recipients. CD4 TCRs associated with the vaccine covered the entire spike protein, and the dominant responses were in regions 160-218 and 743-854.

The CDR3 regions of human TCRbeta chains were subjected to immunosequencing. The study's processing was this. TCRs in the repertoires were compared against a reference library of SARS-CoV-2-specific TCRs that had been generated with the MIRA antigen-specificity platform. Breadth meant the fraction of unique TCRs that were SARS-CoV-2-associated, whereas depth meant the fraction of total T cells that were SARS-CoV-2-associated. Using the MIRA data, each spike-specific TCR was mapped to the spike region that the TCR reacts to and placed in a CD4 or CD8 class. Log10-transformed breadth and depth values were compared by one-way ANOVA with Sidak's multiple comparisons tests. This is the immuneACCESS table as TCRdb keeps it, with only in-frame sequences that have V and J called. A part of the clones is gone; compared with another copy, unresolved V genes explain less than half, and the rest is unexplained. Clonal size and the V and J genes are those of that table, whereas D and trimming came from the DNA. The sample includes approximately 150,000 clones, with approximately 87% observed a single time. 4% to 4.5% of the sample comes from the top ten.

The material was peripheral blood, obtained 28 days after the second AZD1222 dose. This TCR derives from an adult who received the AZD1222 COVID-19 vaccine.

The DNA sequence is as follows: TGCGCCAGCAGCCCGACAGGCAGATCCGATACGCAGTATTTT. It encodes CASSPTGRSDTQYF. Recombination linked TRBV5-1 to TRBJ2-3, with TRBD1 tentatively as D gene (6 bases match). The junction shows trimming of 4 bases on V and 6 bases on J, plus 15 bases between the germline ends. The CDR3 spans 14 residues, from the cysteine through the phenylalanine. Of all the DNA, just the CDR3 is kept, 42 bases in frame from base 1. The germline V gene yields SGHRS for CDR1 and YFSETQ for CDR2.